This T cell receptor (beta chain) is from a study of T-cell reconstitution after alpha-beta-depleted transplantation in children. Study-wide findings and caveats: Most T-cell counts and diversity one year after the transplant came from T cells that were newly produced. Two months or so post-transplant, alpha-beta T cells reportedly derived from several hundred expanded graft clones.

The TCRbeta library was prepared with unique molecular identifiers. TCRdb reanalysed the PCR reads using MiXCR and keeps one entry per CDR3 protein. The sample has about 350,000 distinct CDR3 sequences, around 15% seen once. From germline, CDR1 is DFQATT and CDR2 SNEGSKA (reference sequence). The ends were cut back, 5 bases at V and 2 bases at J, with 21 bases in the middle. This CDR3 is 16 amino acids long. This clonotype was picked up many times. What it binds is not known. This specimen was PBMCs, mostly from graft donor cells, taken 360 days after TCRalphabeta/CD19-depleted stem cell transplant. This TCR came from a male patient under 10 years old who had a stem cell transplant for acute lymphoblastic leukemia, so the T cells may come from the graft donor. The chain combines TRBV20-1 with TRBJ2-5; TRBD2 might be the D (7 bases). CDR3 sequence reads: CSASGHKGGTQETQYF. The CDR3 DNA reads as TGCAGTGCTTCCGGCCATAAGGGGGGGACACAAGAGACCCAGTACTTC.